This T cell receptor beta chain derives from a study of a mutant IDH1 vaccine in newly diagnosed glioma. Study outcomes and limitations: Patients showed vaccine-induced immune responses at a rate of approximately 95%.

Time point: baseline, week 1 (first vaccination visit). Noted treatment: pre-vaccination baseline after standard-of-care therapy. As regards this clone: Antigen specificity is unknown.

This CDR3 has 13 amino acids. V lost 1 base and J lost 5, with 9 bases in between. The germline V gene encodes CDR1 MGHRA and CDR2 YSYEKL. Measured with immunoSEQ multiplex PCR; TCRdb has only the in-frame clones, and not every one. The data show some 56,000 clones, with 91% seen just once and over 2.5% held by the top ten. This chain uses TRBV4-1 with TRBJ2-7; no reliable D call. The sequences come from PBMCs, collected from a glioma patient treated with radiotherapy, temozolomide or both. The source of this sequence is a man aged 45-65 years with glioma. CDR3: CASSQGSNNEQYF. CDR3 coding DNA: TGCGCCAGCAGCCAAGGTAGCAACAACGAGCAGTACTTC.